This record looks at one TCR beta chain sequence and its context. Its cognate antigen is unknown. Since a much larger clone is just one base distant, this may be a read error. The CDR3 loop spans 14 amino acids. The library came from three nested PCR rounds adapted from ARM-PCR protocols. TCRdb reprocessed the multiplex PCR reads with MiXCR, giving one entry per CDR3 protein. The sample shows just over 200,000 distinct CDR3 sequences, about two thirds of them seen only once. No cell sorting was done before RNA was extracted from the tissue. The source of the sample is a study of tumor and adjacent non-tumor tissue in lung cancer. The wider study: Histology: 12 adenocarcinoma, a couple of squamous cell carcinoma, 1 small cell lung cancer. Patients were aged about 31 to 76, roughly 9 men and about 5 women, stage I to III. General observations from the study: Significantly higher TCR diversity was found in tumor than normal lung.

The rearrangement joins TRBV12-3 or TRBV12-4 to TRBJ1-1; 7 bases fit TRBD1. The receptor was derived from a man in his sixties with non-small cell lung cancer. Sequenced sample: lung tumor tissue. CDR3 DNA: TGTCCCAGCACCCCCACAGGGGCTGTATTTGAAGCTTTCTTT. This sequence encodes CPSTPTGAVFEAFF.